The next 20 T cell receptor beta chains were all read from a single sample in a study of blood T cell repertoires in COVID-19. Clones were read by immunoSEQ multiplex PCR, and TCRdb kept only the in-frame ones, dropping some. The sample yields almost 350,000 clones, roughly 90% seen once. The sample was PBMCs or T cells enriched from blood (not recorded which). Receptors were obtained from a woman in her twenties or thirties who had been exposed to COVID-19.

The chain couples TRBV5-1 to TRBJ2-7, with 11 bases identical to TRBD2. This CDR3 has 19 amino acids. Germline V gene data show CDR1 as SGHRS and CDR2 as YFSETQ. V trimming: 0 bases; J trimming: 2 bases; junction bases outside the gene matches: 13. CDR3 sequence reads: CASSLDLLAGVPLTYEQYF. CDR3 nucleotides: TGCGCCAGCAGCTTGGACTTACTAGCGGGAGTTCCCCTTACCTACGAGCAGTACTTC.

The V and J genes are TRBV7-2 and TRBJ2-7; D is perhaps TRBD2 (5 bases). This CDR3 has 13 residues. The V end was cut by 2 bases, the J end by 5 bases, with 10 bases between. Germline V gene data show CDR1 as SGHTA and CDR2 as FQGNSA. CDR3 sequence reads: CASSLMGEDEQYF. The DNA of the CDR3 is TGTGCCAGCAGCTTAATGGGAGAAGACGAGCAGTACTTC.

V usage is TRBV20-1 and J usage is TRBJ1-1; D uncertain. The CDR3 sequence is 10 residues long. Trimming removed 0 bases from V and 11 bases from J, with 7 bases in between. The germline V gene has CDR1 DFQATT and CDR2 SNEGSKA (reference sequence). For the CDR3, the DNA is TGCAGTGCTAGAGAGTGGCTGGCTTTCTTT. Protein: CSAREWLAFF.

As to this clone: This sample includes further DNA sequences coding for the same CDR3. The chain employs TRBV11-2 and TRBJ2-7, with 9 positions matching TRBD1. The ends lost 1 base at V and 4 bases at J; junction bases unmatched: 2. This CDR3 has 14 residues. Germline CDR1 SGHAT, CDR2 FQNNGV. In DNA form, the CDR3 reads TGTGCCAGCAGCTTAGGGACAGGGGAATACGAGCAGTACTTC. It is translated as CASSLGTGEYEQYF.

This clone was recorded only once. The chain links TRBV12-3 or TRBV12-4 to TRBJ1-2, with 7 bases lining up with TRBD1. The CDR3 is 12 amino acids. Germline trimming cut 2 bases from V and 8 bases from J; bases unmatched to any gene: 2. The CDR3 bases are TGTGCCAGCAGTTTAAAGGGGGCGGGCTACACCTTC. Protein product: CASSLKGAGYTF.

Concerning this clone: Other DNA variants within this sample encode the same CDR3. The V call is TRBV28, the J call TRBJ1-5; maybe TRBD1 (6 bases). With 5 bases removed from V and 4 bases from J, the gap between germline ends came to 18 bases. The CDR3 consists of 16 residues. Germline loops: CDR1 MDHEN, CDR2 SYDVKM. The CDR3 region has the DNA TGTGCCAGCAGTCCAGAGACAGGTTTTGGAAATCAGCCCCAGCATTTT. It encodes CASSPETGFGNQPQHF.

J is TRBJ2-1 and V is TRBV6-5, with 7 bases matching TRBD2. Germline V gene data show CDR1 as MNHEY and CDR2 as SVGAGI. The CDR3 has 16 amino acids. The J segment lost 8 bases and the V segment lost 3 bases, leaving 13 bases of the junction unmatched. The CDR3 spells CASSYLVGGPIDEQFF. Written as DNA, the CDR3 is TGTGCCAGCAGTTATCTAGTGGGAGGGCCAATCGATGAGCAGTTCTTC.

This sequence joins TRBV6-5 and TRBJ1-2; D might be TRBD1 (6 bases). In germline, CDR1 is MNHEY, CDR2 SVGAGI. Trimming shortened V by 2 bases and J by 4 bases, and 14 bases separated the two germline ends. CDR3 length: 15 residues. The CDR3 sequence is CASSYAGVGGYGYTF. In DNA form, the CDR3 reads TGTGCCAGCAGTTACGCAGGGGTTGGGGGCTATGGCTACACCTTC.

V gene TRBV5-4 combines with J gene TRBJ1-1; no reliable D call. The germline V and J ends were trimmed by 2 bases and 1 base, with 9 bases remaining between them. Per germline, CDR1 SGHNT and CDR2 YYREEE (reference sequence). CDR3 size: 14 residues. The CDR3 loop reads CASSFGGKNTEAFF. The CDR3 DNA is TGTGCCAGCAGCTTTGGTGGCAAGAACACTGAAGCTTTCTTT.

The chain joins TRBV2 to TRBJ1-2; D not certain. This CDR3 spans 12 amino acids. Germline CDR1 and CDR2: SNHLY and FYNNEI. V was pared by 2 bases and J by 8 bases, with 9 bases between. CDR3 DNA: TGTGCCAGCAGTGAAACCCCGCGGGGCTACACCTTC. Its translation: CASSETPRGYTF.

Remarks on this clone: In the same sample, other DNA sequences code for this CDR3. V is TRBV29-1 and J is TRBJ2-7; D remains unclear. Germline CDR1 SQVTM, CDR2 ANQGSEA. The CDR3 length is 11 residues. Trimming took 4 bases from V and 1 from J, leaving 5 bases between them. The CDR3 bases are TGCAGCGTTGGTGCGTCCTACGAGCAGTACTTC. This translates into CSVGASYEQYF.

The rearrangement uses TRBV29-1 and TRBJ1-1; perhaps TRBD1 as D (5 bases). The CDR3 is made up of 15 amino acids. With 4 bases removed from V and 6 bases from J, the gap between germline ends came to 21 bases. Germline loops: CDR1 SQVTM, CDR2 ANQGSEA. This CDR3 is CSVGVDNRPRAEAFF. Written as DNA, the CDR3 is TGCAGCGTTGGGGTGGACAACCGACCTCGCGCTGAAGCTTTCTTT.

This clone was seen just once. The chain carries TRBV7-2 and TRBJ2-5, with D perhaps TRBD2 (6 bases). The CDR3 extends over 14 amino acids. V was pared by 7 bases and J by 2 bases, with 14 bases between. Germline CDR1 is SGHTA and CDR2 is FQGNSA. CDR3 DNA sequence: TGTGCCAGCACCCCGGGACTGCCACAAGAGACCCAGTACTTC. Translation gives CASTPGLPQETQYF.

This clone has just one count. This rearrangement joins TRBV5-1 to TRBJ1-2; no reliable D call. The V gene lost 0 bases and the J gene lost 1 base, with 25 bases spanning the gap. CDR1 and CDR2 (germline): SGHRS, YFSETQ. This CDR3 is 20 amino acids long. The CDR3 reads CASSLAYVGRRPTLNYGYTF. CDR3 nucleotides: TGCGCCAGCAGCTTGGCCTACGTCGGCAGGCGACCTACTCTTAACTATGGCTACACCTTC.

J is TRBJ2-7 and V is TRBV3-1 (or the pseudogene TRBV3-2), with a possible D match to TRBD2 (6 bases). CDR3 length: 15 amino acids. V was trimmed by 3 bases and J by 0 bases, leaving 12 bases between them. Germline loops: CDR1 LGHDT, CDR2 YNNKEL (reference sequence). The CDR3: CASSQGGASSYEQYF. The CDR3 nucleotides read TGTGCCAGCAGCCAGGGCGGGGCCAGCTCCTACGAGCAGTACTTC.

The chain employs TRBV19 and TRBJ2-2, with TRBD2 matching over 10 bases. V dropped 5 bases and J dropped 4; count of bases not matched to a gene: 7. Germline V gene sequence: CDR1 LNHDA, CDR2 SQIVND (reference sequence). The CDR3 contains 16 residues. The CDR3 here is CASSPLTSGFTGELFF. CDR3 bases: TGTGCCAGTAGTCCCCTGACTAGCGGGTTCACCGGGGAGCTGTTTTTT.

The gene calls are TRBV7-3 and TRBJ1-1; D unclear. The CDR3 is 13 residues long. Per germline, CDR1 SGHTA and CDR2 FQGTGA. V dropped 3 bases and J dropped 4 bases, with 9 bases sitting between them. Here the CDR3 DNA reads TGTGCCAGCAGCTTGAGTTTGGTCACTGAAGCTTTCTTT. As protein: CASSLSLVTEAFF.

This chain joins TRBV7-9 and TRBJ2-3; TRBD2 agrees at 14 bases. V gave up 5 bases and J gave up 10 bases; unmatched junction bases: 14. This CDR3 is built from 17 residues. Germline CDR1 is SEHNR and CDR2 is FQNEAQ (reference sequence). For the CDR3, the DNA is TGTGCCAGCAGCCACGGGACTAGCGGGAGTCCAAGGTATGCGCAGTATTTT. This translates into CASSHGTSGSPRYAQYF.

The chain joins TRBV28 to TRBJ1-6, with a possible D match to TRBD1 (5 bases). This CDR3 is 16 amino acids long. From germline, CDR1 is MDHEN and CDR2 SYDVKM. V was clipped by 4 bases and J by 7 bases, with 17 bases between them. The CDR3 DNA sequence: TGTGCCAGCAGTTCCCCCCGAAAGGGACTAAATTCACCCCTCCACTTT. It is translated as CASSSPRKGLNSPLHF.

The rearrangement links TRBV3-1 (or the pseudogene TRBV3-2) to TRBJ1-2, with 10 bases fitting TRBD1. CDR1 is LGHDT, CDR2 YNNKEL, per germline (reference sequence). With V trimmed by 3 bases and J by 4 bases, 8 bases remained unmatched. The CDR3 is 16 amino acids. The CDR3 loop reads CASSQGTGDSGYGYTF. The CDR3 region has the DNA TGTGCCAGCAGCCAGGGGACAGGGGATAGTGGCTATGGCTACACCTTC.